Listed below are T cell receptor beta chains from one sample, sequenced in a study of cytomegalovirus exposure and HLA in healthy donors. Profiling relied on immunoSEQ multiplex PCR, and the TCRdb table lists in-frame clones only, not all of them. This sample has around 200,000 clones, with around 83% found just once. The sequencing input was PBMCs. The receptors here all came from a woman aged 18-29 years in good health and CMV-seronegative. CDR3s include the opening cysteine and the closing phenylalanine or tryptophan.

>TRBV10-3|TRBJ2-5|17
CAISSPYTLAGEETQYF
>TRBV6-5|TRBJ1-1|13
CASSPFPAAGAFF
>TRBV2|TRBJ2-1|14
CASSTGLAVYEQFF
>TRBV7-9|TRBJ2-7|12
CSSIGGDYEQYF
>TRBV2|TRBJ2-3|15
CASRERDRVTDTQYF
>TRBV27|TRBJ2-1|12
CASSTGTHRQFF
>TRBV7-9|TRBJ2-1|12
CASSSARNEQFF
>TRBV2|TRBJ2-7|14
CASGTLLASYEQYF
>TRBV12-5|TRBJ1-6|15
CASGLQGLGNSPLHF
>TRBV5-1|TRBJ2-3|15
CASSLGRGGGDTQYF
>TRBV7-3|TRBJ2-5|13
CASSLSAEETQYF
>TRBV7-6|TRBJ1-4|15
CASSLTGGKIEKLFF
>TRBV9|TRBJ1-3|16
CASSGQGMGLGNTIYF